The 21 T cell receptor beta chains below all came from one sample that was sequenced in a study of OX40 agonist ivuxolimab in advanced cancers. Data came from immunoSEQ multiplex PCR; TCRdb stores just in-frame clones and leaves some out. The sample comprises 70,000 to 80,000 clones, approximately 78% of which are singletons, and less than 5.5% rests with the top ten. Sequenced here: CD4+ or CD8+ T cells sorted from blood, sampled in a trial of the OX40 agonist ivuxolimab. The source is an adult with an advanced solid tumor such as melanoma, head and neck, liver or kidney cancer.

The CDR3 spells CASSATGFGTEAFF. DNA for the CDR3: TGCGCCAGCAGCGCAACAGGGTTTGGGACTGAAGCTTTCTTT. This rearrangement joins TRBV5-1 to TRBJ1-1; weak D call: TRBD1 (6 bases). V was pared by 4 bases and J by 5 bases, with 15 bases between. The CDR3 runs 14 residues. Germline V lookup: CDR1 SGHRS, CDR2 YFSETQ.

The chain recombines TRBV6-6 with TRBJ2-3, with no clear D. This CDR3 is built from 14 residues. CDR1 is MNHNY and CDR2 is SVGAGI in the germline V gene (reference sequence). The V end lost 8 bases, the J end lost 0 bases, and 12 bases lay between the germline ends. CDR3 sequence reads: CASQNPPSTDTQYF. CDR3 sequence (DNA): TGTGCCAGCCAGAACCCTCCTAGCACAGATACGCAGTATTTT.

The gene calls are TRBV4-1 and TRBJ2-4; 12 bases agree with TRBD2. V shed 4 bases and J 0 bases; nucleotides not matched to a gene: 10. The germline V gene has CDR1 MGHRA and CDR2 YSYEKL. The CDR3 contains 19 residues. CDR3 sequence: CASSLLGLAGTLAKNIQYF. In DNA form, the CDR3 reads TGCGCCAGCAGCCTCTTAGGACTAGCGGGGACCCTAGCCAAAAACATTCAGTACTTC.

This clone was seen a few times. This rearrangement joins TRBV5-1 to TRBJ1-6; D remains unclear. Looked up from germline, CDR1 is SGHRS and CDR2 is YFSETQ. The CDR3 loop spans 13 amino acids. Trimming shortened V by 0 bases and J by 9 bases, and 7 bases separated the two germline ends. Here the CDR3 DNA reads TGCGCCAGCAGCTTGGCTCAGTCTTCACCCCTCCACTTT. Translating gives CASSLAQSSPLHF.

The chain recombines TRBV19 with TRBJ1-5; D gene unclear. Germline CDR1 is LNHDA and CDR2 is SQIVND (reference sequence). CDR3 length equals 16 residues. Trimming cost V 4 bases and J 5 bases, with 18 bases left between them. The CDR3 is CASSRFGRRVDQPQHF. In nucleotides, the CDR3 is TGTGCCAGTAGTAGGTTCGGCCGGAGGGTAGATCAGCCCCAGCATTTT.

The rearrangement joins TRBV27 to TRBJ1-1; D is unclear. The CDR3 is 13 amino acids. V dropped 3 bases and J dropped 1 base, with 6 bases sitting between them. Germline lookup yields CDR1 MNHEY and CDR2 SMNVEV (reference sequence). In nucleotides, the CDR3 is TGTGCCAGCAGTTTCAACAGGAACACTGAAGCTTTCTTT. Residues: CASSFNRNTEAFF.

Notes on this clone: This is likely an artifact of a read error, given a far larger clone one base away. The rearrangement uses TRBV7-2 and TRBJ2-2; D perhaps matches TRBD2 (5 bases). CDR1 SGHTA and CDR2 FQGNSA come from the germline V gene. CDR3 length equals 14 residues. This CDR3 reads CASSLAQYTGEPFF. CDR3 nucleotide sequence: TGTGCCAGCAGCTTAGCCCAGTACACCGGGGAGCCGTTTTTT. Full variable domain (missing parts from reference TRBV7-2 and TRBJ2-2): GAGVSQSPSNKVTEKGKDVELRCDPISGHTALYWYRQSLGQGLEFLIYFQGNSAPDKSGLPSDRFSAERTGGSVSTLTIQRTQQEDSAVYLCASSLAQYTGEPFFGEGSRLTVL.

The CDR3 DNA is TGCGCCAGCAGCTTAGACACAGATACGCAGTATTTT. Translation: CASSLDTDTQYF. The rearrangement joins TRBV5-1 to TRBJ2-3; D ambiguous. V lost 2 bases and J 2 bases, leaving 3 bases between the germline ends. The CDR3 consists of 12 residues. Germline CDR1 and CDR2: SGHRS and YFSETQ.

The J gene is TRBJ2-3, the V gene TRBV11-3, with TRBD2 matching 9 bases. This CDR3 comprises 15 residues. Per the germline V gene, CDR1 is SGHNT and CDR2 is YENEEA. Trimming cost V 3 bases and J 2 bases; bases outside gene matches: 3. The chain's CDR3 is CASSLRGGPTDTQYF. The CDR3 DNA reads TGTGCCAGCAGCTTGCGGGGGGGCCCCACAGATACGCAGTATTTT. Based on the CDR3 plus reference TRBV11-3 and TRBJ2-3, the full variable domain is EAGVVQSPRYKIIEKKQPVAFWCNPISGHNTLYWYLQNLGQGPELLIRYENEEAVDDSQLPKDRFSAERLKGVDSTLKIQPAELGDSAVYLCASSLRGGPTDTQYFGPGTRLTVL.

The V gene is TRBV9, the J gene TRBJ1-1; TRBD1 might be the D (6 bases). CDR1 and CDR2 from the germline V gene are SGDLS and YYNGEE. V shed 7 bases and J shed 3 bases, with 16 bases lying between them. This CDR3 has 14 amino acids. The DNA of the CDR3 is TGTGCCAGCGGAGGGGGGGCAGGGTACACTGAAGCTTTCTTT. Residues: CASGGGAGYTEAFF.

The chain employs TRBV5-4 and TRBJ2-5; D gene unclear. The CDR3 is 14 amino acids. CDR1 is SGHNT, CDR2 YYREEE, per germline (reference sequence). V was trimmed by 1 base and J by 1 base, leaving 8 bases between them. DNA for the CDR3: TGTGCCAGCAGCTTGAGTCAGCTCCAAGAGACCCAGTACTTC. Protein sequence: CASSLSQLQETQYF.

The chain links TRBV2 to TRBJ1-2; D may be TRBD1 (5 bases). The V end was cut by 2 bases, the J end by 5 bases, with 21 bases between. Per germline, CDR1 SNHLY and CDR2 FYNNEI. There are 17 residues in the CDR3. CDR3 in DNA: TGTGCCAGCAGTGAACTGAACAGGAACCCTACTAGATATGGCTACACCTTC. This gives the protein CASSELNRNPTRYGYTF.

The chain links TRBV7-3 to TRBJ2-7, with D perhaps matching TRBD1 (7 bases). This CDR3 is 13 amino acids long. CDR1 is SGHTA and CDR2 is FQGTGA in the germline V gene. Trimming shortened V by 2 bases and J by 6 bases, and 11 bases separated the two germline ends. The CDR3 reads CASSLQGGAEQYF. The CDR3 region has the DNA TGTGCCAGCAGCTTACAGGGGGGTGCCGAGCAGTACTTC.

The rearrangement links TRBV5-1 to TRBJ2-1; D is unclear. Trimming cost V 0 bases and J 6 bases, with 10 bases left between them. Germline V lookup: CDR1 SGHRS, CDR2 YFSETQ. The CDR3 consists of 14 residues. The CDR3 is CASSLAGRSNEQFF. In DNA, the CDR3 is TGCGCCAGCAGCTTGGCAGGCAGGAGCAATGAGCAGTTCTTC. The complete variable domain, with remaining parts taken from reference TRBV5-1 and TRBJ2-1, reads KAGVTQTPRYLIKTRGQQVTLSCSPISGHRSVSWYQQTPGQGLQFLFEYFSETQRNKGNFPGRFSGRQFSNSRSEMNVSTLELGDSALYLCASSLAGRSNEQFFGPGTRLTVL.

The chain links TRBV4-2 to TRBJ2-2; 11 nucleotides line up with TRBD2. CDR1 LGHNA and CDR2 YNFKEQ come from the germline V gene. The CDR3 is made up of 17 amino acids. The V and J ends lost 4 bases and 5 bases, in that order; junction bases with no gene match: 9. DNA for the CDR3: TGTGCCAGCAGCCGCGATTTGACTAGCGGGGTTACCGGGGAGCTGTTTTTT. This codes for CASSRDLTSGVTGELFF.

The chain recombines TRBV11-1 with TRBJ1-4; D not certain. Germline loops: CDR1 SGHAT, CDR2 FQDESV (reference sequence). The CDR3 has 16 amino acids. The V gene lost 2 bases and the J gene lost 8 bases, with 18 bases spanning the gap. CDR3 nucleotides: TGTGCCAGCAGCTTAAGGCGGACTAACCAACTCGAAAAACTGTTTTTT. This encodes CASSLRRTNQLEKLFF.

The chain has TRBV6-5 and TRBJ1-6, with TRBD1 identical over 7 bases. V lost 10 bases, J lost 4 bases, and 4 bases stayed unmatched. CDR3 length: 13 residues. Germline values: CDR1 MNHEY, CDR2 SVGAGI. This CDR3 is CATGTAYNSPLHF. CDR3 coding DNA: TGTGCCACAGGGACAGCTTATAATTCACCCCTCCACTTT.

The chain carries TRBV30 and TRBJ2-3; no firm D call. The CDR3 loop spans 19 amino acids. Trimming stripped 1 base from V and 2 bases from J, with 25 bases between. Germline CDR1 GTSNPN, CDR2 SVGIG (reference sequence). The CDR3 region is CAWSGVSAAKRLYTDTQYF. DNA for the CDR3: TGTGCCTGGAGTGGGGTTTCGGCGGCTAAAAGGCTTTACACAGATACGCAGTATTTT.

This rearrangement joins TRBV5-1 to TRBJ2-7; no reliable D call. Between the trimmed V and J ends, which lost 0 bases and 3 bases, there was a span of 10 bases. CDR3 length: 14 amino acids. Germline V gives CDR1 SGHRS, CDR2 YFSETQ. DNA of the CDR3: TGCGCCAGCAGCTTGGCCTCGGAAAACTACGAGCAGTACTTC. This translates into CASSLASENYEQYF.

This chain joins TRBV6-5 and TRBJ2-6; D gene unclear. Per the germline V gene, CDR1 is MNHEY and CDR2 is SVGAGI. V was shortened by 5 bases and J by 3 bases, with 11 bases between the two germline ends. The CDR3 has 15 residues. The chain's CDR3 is CASSPLHGGANVLTF. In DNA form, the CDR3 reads TGTGCCAGCAGTCCCCTCCACGGTGGGGCCAACGTCCTGACTTTC.

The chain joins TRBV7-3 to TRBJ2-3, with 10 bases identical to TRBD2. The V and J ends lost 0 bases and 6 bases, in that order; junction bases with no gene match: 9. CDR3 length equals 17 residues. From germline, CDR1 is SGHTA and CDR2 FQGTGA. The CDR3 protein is CASSLTSLAGLQDTQYF. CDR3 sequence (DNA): TGTGCCAGCAGCTTAACGTCACTAGCGGGGCTCCAGGATACGCAGTATTTT.